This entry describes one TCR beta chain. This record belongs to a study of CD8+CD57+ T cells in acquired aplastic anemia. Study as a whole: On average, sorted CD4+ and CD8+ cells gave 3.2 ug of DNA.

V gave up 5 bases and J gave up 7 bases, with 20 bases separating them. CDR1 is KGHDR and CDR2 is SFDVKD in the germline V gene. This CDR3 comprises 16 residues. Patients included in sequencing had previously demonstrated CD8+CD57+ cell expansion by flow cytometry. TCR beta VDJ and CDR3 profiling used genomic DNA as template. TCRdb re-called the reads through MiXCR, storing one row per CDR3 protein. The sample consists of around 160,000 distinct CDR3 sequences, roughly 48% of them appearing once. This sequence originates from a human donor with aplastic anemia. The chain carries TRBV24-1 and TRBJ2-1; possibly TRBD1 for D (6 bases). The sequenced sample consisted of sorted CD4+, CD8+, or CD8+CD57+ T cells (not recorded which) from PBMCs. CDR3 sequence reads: CATSGPGWGRGNEQFF. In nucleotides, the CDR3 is TGTGCCACCAGTGGCCCCGGGTGGGGGCGCGGTAATGAGCAGTTCTTC.